This T cell receptor beta chain was identified during a study of cytomegalovirus exposure and HLA in healthy donors. This clone was recorded once. With 60 Vbeta and 13 Jbeta primers, the PCR was carried out. Measured with immunoSEQ multiplex PCR; TCRdb has only the in-frame clones, and not every one. The sample consists of about 150,000 clones, around 80% of them appearing once. V dropped 1 base and J dropped 0 bases, with 7 bases sitting between them. CDR1 and CDR2 (germline): SEHNR, FQNEAQ (reference sequence). This CDR3 contains 14 residues. Specimen: PBMCs. The TCR comes from a boy between 2 and 10 years old in good health and CMV-seronegative. This sequence joins TRBV7-9 and TRBJ2-7, with D perhaps TRBD2 (6 bases). CDR3 DNA: TGTGCCAGCAGCTTAGGGCGGGGCTCCTACGAGCAGTACTTC. It specifies CASSLGRGSYEQYF.